Listed here are 17 T cell receptor beta chains from one sample, sequenced in a study of CD8+ T cells in alopecia areata. The treatment: oral pan-JAK inhibitor, 5-10 mg twice daily. Sequencing templates came from extracted RNA that was reverse transcribed into cDNA. Profiled with immunoSEQ multiplex PCR; TCRdb holds only in-frame clones, not every one. The sample gives 90,000 to 130,000 clones, less than 75% of which show up once; 9% to 15% is in the top ten. The source was CD8+ T cells sorted from blood, collected at week 24, from a patient treated with tofacitinib. The source is a human donor with alopecia areata.

The chain uses TRBV5-1 and TRBJ2-7; possible D gene TRBD2, 6 bases. The CDR3 covers 15 residues. Germline lookup yields CDR1 SGHRS and CDR2 YFSETQ. The V and J ends lost 3 bases and 3 bases respectively, with 16 bases between them. The CDR3 DNA reads TGCGCCAGCAGCTCCCCCCGGGGGACTTTCTACGAGCAGTACTTC. Protein product: CASSSPRGTFYEQYF.

The gene calls are TRBV6-5 and TRBJ2-7, with 7 bases identical to TRBD1. V trimming: 0 bases; J trimming: 2 bases; junction bases outside the gene matches: 7. Germline V gene data show CDR1 as MNHEY and CDR2 as SVGAGI. The CDR3 spans 16 residues. The CDR3 here is CASSYSSGQKTYEQYF. Here the CDR3 DNA reads TGTGCCAGCAGTTACTCTTCGGGACAGAAAACCTACGAGCAGTACTTC.

This clone appeared once. The chain joins TRBV14 to TRBJ1-6; D not certain. Deletions cut 3 bases from V and 11 bases from J, with 11 bases between. The CDR3 spans 13 residues. Germline V gives CDR1 SGHDN, CDR2 FVKESK. The CDR3 DNA reads TGTGCCAGCAGCCAGGAACTTTGGGCACCCCTCCACTTT. Its translation: CASSQELWAPLHF.

The chain carries TRBV27 and TRBJ2-4, with 7 bases matching TRBD1. Trimming took 3 bases from V and 2 from J; bases not matched to a gene: 10. The CDR3 consists of 17 residues. Germline lookup yields CDR1 MNHEY and CDR2 SMNVEV (reference sequence). The CDR3: CASSFPPDRASKNIQYF. The CDR3 DNA sequence: TGTGCCAGCAGTTTCCCCCCCGACAGGGCATCCAAAAACATTCAGTACTTC.

The rearrangement links TRBV13 to TRBJ2-3; 9 positions match TRBD2. The germline CDR1 and CDR2 sequences are PRHDT and FYEKMQ (reference sequence). V was clipped by 2 bases and J by 6 bases; unmatched bases: 6. This CDR3 is 15 amino acids long. CDR3 in amino acids: CASSLPSGTYDTQYF. The CDR3 DNA follows: TGTGCCAGCAGCTTACCTAGCGGGACCTACGATACGCAGTATTTT.

V gene TRBV27 combines with J gene TRBJ1-5, with D uncertain. Germline CDR1 reads MNHEY; CDR2 reads SMNVEV (reference sequence). CDR3 size: 14 residues. Trimming removed 7 bases at V and 6 bases at J, with 16 bases between. CDR3: CASNQDGMGQPQHF. The CDR3 nucleotides read TGTGCCAGCAACCAGGACGGGATGGGTCAGCCCCAGCATTTT.

V and J are TRBV7-9 and TRBJ1-2, with D possibly matching TRBD1 (5 bases). Germline V gives CDR1 SEHNR, CDR2 FQNEAQ (reference sequence). The CDR3 has 14 amino acids. Trimming removed 5 bases at V and 6 bases at J, with 16 bases between. The CDR3 nucleotides are TGTGCCAGCAGCCGTCAAGGGGCCGGGGATGGCTACACCTTC. Translated, it gives CASSRQGAGDGYTF.

The V gene is TRBV7-9, the J gene TRBJ1-3, with D possibly TRBD1 on 5 matching bases. Germline V gene sequence: CDR1 SEHNR, CDR2 FQNEAQ (reference sequence). This CDR3 comprises 16 residues. The V end lost 7 bases, the J end lost 0 bases, and 16 bases lay between the germline ends. CDR3 loop: CASTVGRKLSGNTIYF. CDR3 nucleotide sequence: TGTGCCAGCACCGTGGGACGGAAACTCTCTGGAAACACCATATATTTT.

By its share, this clone is medium-sized. This may be a read error: a much more frequent sequence differs by one nucleotide. This chain joins TRBV6-4 and TRBJ2-3; 8 bases align to TRBD2. Germline V gene data show CDR1 as MRHNA and CDR2 as SNTAGT. V lost 5 bases to trimming and J lost 2 bases; unmatched junction nucleotides: 3. The CDR3 contains 14 residues. The chain's CDR3 is CASSYGGATDTQYF. CDR3 nucleotides: TGTGCCAGCAGTTACGGGGGGGCCACAGATACGCAGTATTTT.

This chain uses TRBV2 with TRBJ2-1; D remains ambiguous. The CDR3 runs 12 residues. Looked up from germline, CDR1 is SNHLY and CDR2 is FYNNEI. Trimming stripped 5 bases from V and 7 bases from J, with 9 bases between. CDR3 nucleotides: TGTGCCAGCAGTCCTCAACCAAATGAGCAGTTCTTC. Its translation: CASSPQPNEQFF. The variable domain in full, completed from reference TRBV2 and TRBJ2-1, reads EPEVTQTPSHQVTQMGQEVILRCVPISNHLYFYWYRQILGQKVEFLVSFYNNEISEKSEIFDDQFSVERPDGSNFTLKIRSTKLEDSAMYFCASSPQPNEQFFGPGTRLTVL.

The chain is built from TRBV4-3 and TRBJ1-5, with D uncertain. Trimming cost V 5 bases and J 1 base, with 6 bases left between them. The CDR3 runs 13 residues. Germline V gene lookup returns CDR1 LGHNA and CDR2 YSLEER. In DNA form, the CDR3 reads TGCGCCAGCAGCAACAGCAGCAATCAGCCCCAGCATTTT. Protein product: CASSNSSNQPQHF.

The chain is built from TRBV25-1 and TRBJ2-5; 7 bases match TRBD1. The CDR3 length is 13 residues. CDR1 and CDR2 from the germline V gene are MGHDK and SYGVNS. The junction had 1 base not matched to a gene; V was cut back by 4 bases and J by 2 bases. This CDR3 is CASSGTGQETQYF. The CDR3, as DNA: TGTGCCAGCAGTGGGACAGGACAAGAGACCCAGTACTTC.

The chain has TRBV27 and TRBJ2-3; 7 nucleotides agree with TRBD2. Germline lookup yields CDR1 MNHEY and CDR2 SMNVEV (reference sequence). The CDR3 covers 15 residues. After removal of 4 bases from V and 0 bases from J, the junction contained 4 bases not matched to a gene. Written as DNA, the CDR3 is TGTGCCAGCAGTTACTCTAGCGGTAGCACAGATACGCAGTATTTT. It encodes CASSYSSGSTDTQYF.

The rearrangement joins TRBV27 to TRBJ2-1; tentatively, D is TRBD1 (5 bases). Per germline, CDR1 MNHEY and CDR2 SMNVEV (reference sequence). The CDR3 has 16 amino acids. Trimming shortened V by 4 bases and J by 2 bases, and 15 bases separated the two germline ends. The CDR3 here is CASSSSQGPPYNEQFF. DNA of the CDR3: TGTGCCAGCAGTTCCTCCCAGGGTCCCCCCTACAATGAGCAGTTCTTC.

V and J are TRBV30 and TRBJ1-1; no reliable D call. V was clipped by 1 base and J by 9 bases, with 15 bases between them. This CDR3 region has 13 residues. Germline assignment: CDR1 GTSNPN and CDR2 SVGIG (reference sequence). CDR3 nucleotide sequence: TGTGCCTGGAGTGACGATACAAGGACCCAAGCTTTCTTT. Protein sequence: CAWSDDTRTQAFF.

This clone was counted only a few times. The chain couples TRBV10-3 to TRBJ2-2, with D uncertain. Trimming removed 3 bases at V and 7 bases at J, with 6 bases between. CDR1 is ENHRY, CDR2 SYGVKD, per germline. The CDR3 has 12 residues. CDR3 bases: TGTGCCATCAGTGACTCGGGCGGGGAGCTGTTTTTT. It translates to CAISDSGGELFF.

This clone came up once. The gene calls are TRBV19 and TRBJ1-1, with D uncertain. The germline CDR1 and CDR2 sequences are LNHDA and SQIVND (reference sequence). The CDR3 is 13 amino acids. With 1 base removed from V and 5 bases from J, the gap between germline ends came to 8 bases. The CDR3 DNA reads TGTGCCAGTAGTATAGTGGCGGGAACTGAAGCTTTCTTT. It specifies CASSIVAGTEAFF.